This entry lists 15 T cell receptor beta chains sequenced from one sample in a study of CD8 T cells in Susac syndrome. RNA, at about 0.45 to 1 ug, was reverse transcribed with random hexamers. TCRdb reanalysed the immunoSEQ multiplex PCR reads using MiXCR and keeps one entry per CDR3 protein. Found here are around 140,000 distinct CDR3 sequences, approximately 95% of them singletons; the top ten hold around 0.12%. Sequencing input: CD4+ T cells from PBMCs. The receptors shown here come from a human donor with multiple sclerosis.

The chain employs TRBV5-1 and TRBJ2-1; 12 nucleotides match TRBD2. The CDR3 is 18 amino acids. J lost 7 bases, V lost 0 bases, and 11 bases had no gene match. CDR1 and CDR2 from the germline V gene are SGHRS and YFSETQ. The CDR3 region is CASSLDGLAGINGNEQFF. The CDR3 nucleotides read TGCGCCAGCAGCTTGGACGGACTAGCGGGGATAAATGGGAATGAGCAGTTCTTC. Combining the CDR3 with reference TRBV5-1 and TRBJ2-1 gives the whole variable domain KAGVTQTPRYLIKTRGQQVTLSCSPISGHRSVSWYQQTPGQGLQFLFEYFSETQRNKGNFPGRFSGRQFSNSRSEMNVSTLELGDSALYLCASSLDGLAGINGNEQFFGPGTRLTVL.

The J gene is TRBJ1-5, the V gene TRBV12-3 or TRBV12-4; D possibly corresponds to TRBD1 (5 bases). V was pared by 2 bases and J by 6 bases, with 20 bases between. The CDR3 contains 17 residues. CDR3 sequence (DNA): TGTGCCAGCAGTTTATCGGTAGCACGGGACGCGGGTCAGCCCCAGCATTTT. Translation gives CASSLSVARDAGQPQHF.

V is TRBV18 and J is TRBJ2-1; 8 nucleotides line up with TRBD2. Germline V gene data show CDR1 as KGHSH and CDR2 as LQKENI. The CDR3 has 17 residues. The ends lost 0 bases at V and 8 bases at J; junction bases unmatched: 12. The CDR3 spells CASSPPPSSGSSHEQFF. CDR3 in DNA: TGTGCCAGCTCACCACCGCCCTCCAGCGGGAGTTCGCATGAGCAGTTCTTC.

The chain couples TRBV11-2 to TRBJ2-5; possible D gene TRBD2, 7 bases. V was shortened by 5 bases and J by 3 bases, with 10 bases between the two germline ends. CDR3 length: 13 residues. CDR1 and CDR2 (germline): SGHAT, FQNNGV. CDR3 nucleotide sequence: TGTGCCAGCAGCACAGGGAGGGAAGAGACCCAGTACTTC. Its protein is CASSTGREETQYF.

The chain combines TRBV5-1 with TRBJ2-5, with 8 bases matching TRBD2. The V gene's germline CDR1 is SGHRS and CDR2 YFSETQ. The V segment lost 4 bases and the J segment 0 bases; nucleotides outside the gene matches: 5. The CDR3 is 15 residues long. The CDR3 is CASSPGGVYQETQYF. The CDR3 DNA sequence: TGCGCCAGCAGCCCGGGAGGGGTGTACCAAGAGACCCAGTACTTC.

The chain has TRBV6-5 and TRBJ1-4; a possible D gene is TRBD1 (5 bases). The CDR3 covers 14 residues. V lost 2 bases to trimming and J lost 7 bases, with 11 bases between them. From germline, CDR1 is MNHEY and CDR2 SVGAGI. The CDR3 nucleotides read TGTGCCAGCAGTTACGGGCGGAGGGGTGAAAAACTGTTTTTT. Translation: CASSYGRRGEKLFF.

The chain uses TRBV19 and TRBJ1-1; no firm D call. Germline V gene sequence: CDR1 LNHDA, CDR2 SQIVND (reference sequence). Trimming removed 2 bases from V and 2 bases from J, with 12 bases in between. The CDR3 is 15 amino acids. The DNA for the CDR3 is TGTGCCAGTAGTATAAAAGTCAGATTTAACACTGAAGCTTTCTTT. Its translation is CASSIKVRFNTEAFF.

The rearrangement links TRBV9 to TRBJ2-5; unclear D gene. The germline V gene has CDR1 SGDLS and CDR2 YYNGEE. V was shortened by 0 bases and J by 1 base, with 7 bases between the two germline ends. The CDR3 covers 14 residues. The CDR3 DNA reads TGTGCCAGCAGCGTAGGCGGAGTCCAAGAGACCCAGTACTTC. Its translation is CASSVGGVQETQYF.

The chain carries TRBV3-1 and TRBJ2-5; D gene unclear. The CDR3 extends over 15 amino acids. CDR1 LGHDT and CDR2 YNNKEL come from the germline V gene (reference sequence). V gave up 0 bases and J gave up 1 base, with 9 bases separating them. The CDR3 here is CASSQEGFLQETQYF. CDR3 nucleotides: TGTGCCAGCAGCCAAGAGGGTTTTCTCCAAGAGACCCAGTACTTC.

The CDR3 DNA sequence: TGTGCCAACAGGGTTTCCGGGACTCTCAATGAGCAGTTCTTC. Translation gives CANRVSGTLNEQFF. The V gene is TRBV6-1, the J gene TRBJ2-1, with D perhaps being TRBD1 or TRBD2 (6 bases each). V gave up 10 bases and J gave up 6 bases, with 19 bases separating them. Germline CDR1 is MNHNS and CDR2 is SASEGT. The CDR3 is made up of 14 amino acids.

V usage is TRBV20-1 and J usage is TRBJ2-5, with TRBD2 identical over 7 bases. Germline assignment: CDR1 DFQATT and CDR2 SNEGSKA (reference sequence). V lost 6 bases and J lost 3; bases outside the gene matches: 10. There are 14 residues in the CDR3. The CDR3 region has the DNA TGCAGTGCCAGACCCCGGGGAGGGGAAGAGACCCAGTACTTC. It specifies CSARPRGGEETQYF.

The rearrangement uses TRBV6-6 and TRBJ1-1; D remains unclear. The CDR3 runs 11 residues. V was shortened by 8 bases and J by 10 bases, with 14 bases between the two germline ends. Per germline, CDR1 MNHNY and CDR2 SVGAGI (reference sequence). As DNA, the CDR3 is TGTGCCAGCGCTGAGAGGGTGGGAGCTTTCTTT. Residues: CASAERVGAFF.

The chain has TRBV29-1 and TRBJ2-7, with 7 bases aligning to TRBD2. After removal of 4 bases from V and 1 base from J, the junction contained 7 bases not matched to a gene. CDR1 and CDR2 from the germline V gene are SQVTM and ANQGSEA. CDR3 length equals 14 residues. In nucleotides, the CDR3 is TGCAGCGTTGGGACTAGTTGGGGGTCCTACGAGCAGTACTTC. Its translation: CSVGTSWGSYEQYF.

This clonotype was recorded only once. The chain uses TRBV12-3 or TRBV12-4 and TRBJ2-6; 7 positions agree with TRBD1. Germline trimming cut 7 bases from V and 4 bases from J; bases unmatched to any gene: 7. This CDR3 is built from 15 residues. The CDR3 sequence: CASTLDRAGANVLTF. CDR3 DNA: TGTGCCAGCACCCTCGACAGGGCCGGGGCCAACGTCCTGACTTTC.

The gene calls are TRBV5-1 and TRBJ2-5, with D perhaps assigned TRBD1 or TRBD2 (5 bases each). The CDR3 runs to 15 residues. Per the germline V gene, CDR1 is SGHRS and CDR2 is YFSETQ. Trimming shortened V by 2 bases and J by 2 bases, and 13 bases separated the two germline ends. The chain's CDR3 is CASSFRPGGQETQYF. CDR3 sequence (DNA): TGCGCCAGCAGCTTCAGGCCTGGGGGACAAGAGACCCAGTACTTC.